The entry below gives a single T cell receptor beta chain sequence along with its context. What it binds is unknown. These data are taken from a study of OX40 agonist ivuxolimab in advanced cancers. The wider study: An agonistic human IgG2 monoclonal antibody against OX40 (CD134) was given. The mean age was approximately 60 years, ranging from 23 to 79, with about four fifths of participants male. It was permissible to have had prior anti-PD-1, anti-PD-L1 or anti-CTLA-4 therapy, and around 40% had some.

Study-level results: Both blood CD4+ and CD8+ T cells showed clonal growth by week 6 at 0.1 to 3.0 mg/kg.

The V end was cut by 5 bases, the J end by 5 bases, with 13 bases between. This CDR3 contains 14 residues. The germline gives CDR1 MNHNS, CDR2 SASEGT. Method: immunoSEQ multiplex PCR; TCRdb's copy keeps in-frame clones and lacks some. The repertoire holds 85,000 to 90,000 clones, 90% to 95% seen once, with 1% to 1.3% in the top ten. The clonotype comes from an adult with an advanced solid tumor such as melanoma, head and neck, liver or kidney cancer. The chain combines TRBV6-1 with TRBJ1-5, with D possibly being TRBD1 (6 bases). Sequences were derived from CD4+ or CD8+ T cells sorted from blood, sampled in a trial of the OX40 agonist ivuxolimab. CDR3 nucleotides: TGTGCCAGCAGTATACAGGGTCGGCATCAGCCCCAGCATTTT. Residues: CASSIQGRHQPQHF.